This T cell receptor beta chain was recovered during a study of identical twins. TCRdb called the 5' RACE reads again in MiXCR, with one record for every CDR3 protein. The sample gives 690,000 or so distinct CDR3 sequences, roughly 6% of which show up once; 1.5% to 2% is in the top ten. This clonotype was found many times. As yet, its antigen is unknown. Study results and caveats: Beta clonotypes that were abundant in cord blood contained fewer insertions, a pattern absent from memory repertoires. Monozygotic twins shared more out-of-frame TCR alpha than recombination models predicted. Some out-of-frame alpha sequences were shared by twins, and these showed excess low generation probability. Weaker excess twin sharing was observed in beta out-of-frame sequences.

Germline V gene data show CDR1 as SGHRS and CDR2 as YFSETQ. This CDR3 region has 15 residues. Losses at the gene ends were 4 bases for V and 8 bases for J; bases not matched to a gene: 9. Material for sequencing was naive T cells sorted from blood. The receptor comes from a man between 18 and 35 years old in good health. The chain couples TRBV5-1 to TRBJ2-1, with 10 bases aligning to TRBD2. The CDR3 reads CASSTAGGLSYEQFF. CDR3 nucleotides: TGCGCCAGCAGCACAGCGGGAGGGCTTTCCTATGAGCAGTTCTTC.